The entry that follows covers one T cell receptor beta chain sequence. This clonotype was counted between two and nine times. What this receptor recognizes is not known. No base quality values were provided; no much bigger clone lies one nucleotide off. Peripheral blood CD8+ and CD4+ T cells from healthy donors, Susac syndrome patients and multiple sclerosis patients were profiled using high-throughput TCR beta sequencing. The Susac syndrome patients fulfilled recently defined diagnostic criteria for definite or probable disease. Bulk CD8+ and CD4+ T cells were purified by magnetic negative isolation, while CD8+ TEMRA cells were enriched using FACS. Blood was collected in EDTA tubes and processed within 24 hours, with PBMCs isolated through density gradient centrifugation. PBMCs intended for TCR sequencing were cryopreserved in liquid nitrogen and were subsequently thawed in a 37 degrees C water bath. The sorted or isolated CD4+, CD8+ and CD8+ TEMRA cells had a purity of 90% or higher.

RNA was extracted using the RNeasy kit, and roughly 0.45 to 1 microgram was reverse transcribed with random hexamers. The immunoSEQ multiplex PCR assay, which covers 54 Vbeta and 13 Jbeta segments, was used to amplify TCR beta CDR3 regions. PCR amplification bias was corrected using a synthetic template baseline for primer optimization and computational correction. As for the authors' bioinformatics: Reads were annotated to V, D and J genes according to IMGT and were analyzed with immunoSEQ Analyzer, with only productive sequences retained. Clonality was computed as one minus Shannon entropy normalized by log2 of the number of productive unique sequences. For each patient and control, public and private clones were evaluated within the 100 most prevalent clones. Clones were defined as Susac-specific when absent from the healthy and MS cohorts, from fewer than 1,200 published viral clones and from other ImmuneACCESS disease sequences. TCRdb ran its own pipeline on the public reads, namely fastp trimming at Q25 and MiXCR clone calling, and kept in-frame beta chains. Every entry covers one CDR3 protein and lists the most common genes and DNA from its rows. The authors' filters were not applied to this entry. The sample table contains 77,000 or so distinct CDR3 sequences; only one count was recorded for just over 90% of them. About 0.52% of the sample is held by the ten biggest clonotypes.

V has 3 bases trimmed and J has 1 base trimmed; junction bases matching no gene number 2. The CDR3 holds 14 amino acids from the cysteine to the phenylalanine. Just CDR3 DNA is preserved here, 42 bases in frame from base 1. This sample stems from a study of CD8 T cells in Susac syndrome (dated by TCRdb to the late 2010s). As for the study more broadly: Among the Susac syndrome patients who were sequenced, clinically active disease was present in six and clinical remission was observed in roughly 8. Susac syndrome patients were therapy-naive, on corticosteroids (some also receiving IVIg), or on IVIg alone at blood withdrawal. Whether CD8+ T cell activation and differentiation in Susac syndrome was antigen driven was tested using repertoire sequencing.

The paper's findings and limits, for the study overall: The number of individuals in the TCR sequencing and HLA analysis was recognized as being relatively small. The CD4+ T cell repertoire of patients with Susac syndrome showed no detectable clonal expansion.

The chain employs TRBV12-3 or TRBV12-4 and TRBJ1-1; a stretch of 7 junction bases matches TRBD1. This clonotype originated in a human donor with Susac syndrome. The source material was CD4+ T cells from PBMCs. The DNA sequence reads TGTGCCAGCAGTTTGGACAGGCGGAACACTGAAGCTTTCTTT. This translates into CASSLDRRNTEAFF.